Below, 17 T cell receptor beta chains from the same sample are listed, as sequenced in a study of CD8 T cells in Susac syndrome. The RNA input was roughly 0.45 to 1 ug, and it was reverse transcribed with random hexamers. A single record per CDR3 protein comes from TCRdb applying MiXCR to the immunoSEQ multiplex PCR reads. The sample has some 120,000 distinct CDR3 sequences, less than 95% seen once. The specimen was CD4+ T cells from PBMCs. The receptor set was obtained from a human donor in good health.

V is TRBV3-1 and J is TRBJ2-1, with 7 bases aligning to TRBD1. Germline V gives CDR1 LGHDT, CDR2 YNNKEL (reference sequence). The CDR3 covers 14 residues. J was trimmed by 9 bases and V by 2 bases; bases with no gene match: 7. The CDR3: CASSQLQGSAEQFF. In nucleotides, the CDR3 is TGTGCCAGCAGCCAACTACAGGGGTCGGCTGAGCAGTTCTTC.

The chain employs TRBV9 and TRBJ2-2, with 7 bases aligning to TRBD1. Germline V gives CDR1 SGDLS, CDR2 YYNGEE. The CDR3 loop spans 16 amino acids. The J segment lost 1 base and the V segment lost 1 base, leaving 4 bases of the junction unmatched. The CDR3, as DNA: TGTGCCAGCAGCGTAACGACAGGGCTGAACACCGGGGAGCTGTTTTTT. It encodes CASSVTTGLNTGELFF.

This chain links TRBV29-1 with TRBJ2-1; weak D call: TRBD1 (6 bases). The V end lost 7 bases, the J end lost 7 bases, and 14 bases lay between the germline ends. Germline V gene sequence: CDR1 SQVTM, CDR2 ANQGSEA. The CDR3 loop spans 12 amino acids. The CDR3 bases are TGCAGCGGCAGCCCACAGGGAAATGAGCAGTTCTTC. It is translated as CSGSPQGNEQFF.

The J gene is TRBJ2-5, the V gene TRBV19; D is possibly TRBD2 (5 bases). Germline-derived CDR1 and CDR2 are LNHDA and SQIVND (reference sequence). Trimming left V 4 bases short and J 1 base short, with 16 bases between. The CDR3 covers 16 residues. The CDR3 DNA is TGTGCCAGTAGTAAAGGGAGCGGACCCTTCCAAGAGACCCAGTACTTC. It is translated as CASSKGSGPFQETQYF.

This clonotype was observed once. This chain joins TRBV5-4 and TRBJ2-3, with a possible D match to TRBD2 (7 bases). The germline gives CDR1 SGHNT, CDR2 YYREEE (reference sequence). V was cut by 3 bases and J by 3 bases, with 17 bases left in between. CDR3 size: 16 residues. CDR3 nucleotide sequence: TGTGCCAGCAGCTGGGGGGCGGGAGCAGGAACAGATACGCAGTATTTT. The encoded protein is CASSWGAGAGTDTQYF.

This chain connects TRBV28 to TRBJ2-1, with no clear D. There are 11 residues in the CDR3. The germline V and J ends were trimmed by 5 bases and 9 bases, with 8 bases remaining between them. Germline V gives CDR1 MDHEN, CDR2 SYDVKM. CDR3 DNA sequence: TGTGCCAGCAGTGCATCCGTTGAGCAGTTCTTC. Its protein is CASSASVEQFF. Complete variable domain (other parts from reference TRBV28 and TRBJ2-1): DVKVTQSSRYLVKRTGEKVFLECVQDMDHENMFWYRQDPGLGLRLIYFSYDVKMKEKGDIPEGYSVSREKKERFSLILESASTNQTSMYLCASSASVEQFFGPGTRLTVL.

The chain joins TRBV29-1 to TRBJ2-4, with 9 bases that match TRBD1. Per the germline V gene, CDR1 is SQVTM and CDR2 is ANQGSEA. There are 13 residues in the CDR3. With V trimmed by 7 bases and J by 3 bases, 4 bases remained unmatched. The CDR3 region has the DNA TGCAGCGCCAGACAGGGGGGCAAAAACATTCAGTACTTC. Amino acid sequence: CSARQGGKNIQYF.

The J gene is TRBJ2-2, the V gene TRBV5-6; the D gene is possibly TRBD1 (5 bases). The CDR3 totals 14 residues. Germline lookup yields CDR1 SGHDT and CDR2 YYEEEE. Trimming left V 0 bases short and J 5 bases short, with 8 bases between. CDR3 region: CASSLDRLTGELFF. The CDR3 bases are TGTGCCAGCAGCTTGGACAGGTTAACCGGGGAGCTGTTTTTT.

The chain carries TRBV28 and TRBJ2-5, with TRBD1 as a possible D gene (5 bases). CDR1 is MDHEN, CDR2 SYDVKM, per germline. Trimming took 11 bases from V and 3 from J, leaving 16 bases between them. This CDR3 spans 13 amino acids. CDR3 sequence: CAGRQGAEETQYF. CDR3 DNA: TGTGCCGGCCGCCAGGGCGCAGAAGAGACCCAGTACTTC.

J is TRBJ1-6 and V is TRBV20-1; no reliable D call. This CDR3 region has 15 residues. Germline CDR1 and CDR2: DFQATT and SNEGSKA (reference sequence). V was trimmed by 1 base and J by 0 bases, leaving 7 bases between them. CDR3 sequence: CSARVRNSYNSPLHF. The DNA of the CDR3 is TGCAGTGCTAGAGTCAGGAACTCCTATAATTCACCCCTCCACTTT.

The CDR3 DNA reads TGTGCCAGCAGCCAATCTGAGAATCAGCCCCAGCATTTT. Its translation: CASSQSENQPQHF. This chain uses TRBV16 with TRBJ1-5, with D hard to call. The CDR3 is 13 amino acids. From germline, CDR1 is KGHSY and CDR2 FQNENV. Trimming removed 0 bases at V and 4 bases at J, with 4 bases between.

The rearrangement joins TRBV30 to TRBJ1-3, with 7 nucleotides matching TRBD1. The germline gives CDR1 GTSNPN, CDR2 SVGIG (reference sequence). V gave up 0 bases and J gave up 0 bases; unmatched junction bases: 14. The CDR3 is 19 amino acids. CDR3 nucleotide sequence: TGTGCCTGGAGTGTAGGATTGGTCAGGGGGGCGAGCTCTGGAAACACCATATATTTT. Protein: CAWSVGLVRGASSGNTIYF. Using reference TRBV30 and TRBJ1-3 for the parts outside the CDR3, the full variable domain is SQTIHQWPATLVQPVGSPLSLECTVEGTSNPNLYWYRQAAGRGLQLLFYSVGIGQISSEVPQNLSASRPQDRQFILSSKKLLLSDSGFYLCAWSVGLVRGASSGNTIYFGEGSWLTVV.

V gene TRBV7-3 combines with J gene TRBJ2-3; D gene unclear. The CDR3 contains 13 residues. Trimming removed 4 bases from V and 9 bases from J, with 14 bases in between. Germline V lookup: CDR1 SGHTA, CDR2 FQGTGA. CDR3 amino acids: CASSSPDRETQYF. The CDR3 bases are TGTGCCAGCAGCTCTCCGGACCGTGAAACGCAGTATTTT.

The rearrangement uses TRBV18 and TRBJ2-2; TRBD2 matches at 7 bases. CDR1 is KGHSH, CDR2 LQKENI, per germline. This CDR3 is 16 amino acids long. With 2 bases clipped from V and 2 bases from J, the junction kept 5 bases outside the gene matches. CDR3 sequence reads: CASSPSRGSNTGELFF. In nucleotides, the CDR3 is TGTGCCAGCTCACCATCGCGGGGGTCCAACACCGGGGAGCTGTTTTTT.

This clonotype was counted once. The J gene is TRBJ2-1, the V gene TRBV23-1; tentative D call: TRBD1 (6 bases). TRBV23-1 is classed as an ORF, of uncertain function. The CDR3 covers 21 residues. V dropped 1 base and J dropped 0 bases, with 25 bases sitting between them. CDR3 coding DNA: TGCGCCAGCAGTCAATTCGATTTTTCTCCGGACAGAACGAGCTCCTACAATGAGCAGTTCTTC. Translated, it gives CASSQFDFSPDRTSSYNEQFF.

The V call is TRBV27, the J call TRBJ1-1; TRBD1 matches 7 bases. This CDR3 spans 17 amino acids. V dropped 10 bases and J dropped 1; count of bases not matched to a gene: 18. CDR1 MNHEY and CDR2 SMNVEV come from the germline V gene (reference sequence). The CDR3 spells CATSPGQPNTRNTEAFF. The CDR3 DNA follows: TGTGCCACCTCGCCGGGACAGCCTAACACCCGGAACACTGAAGCTTTCTTT.

This sequence joins TRBV6-5 and TRBJ1-1; D is unclear. Germline V gene data show CDR1 as MNHEY and CDR2 as SVGAGI. Deletions cut 6 bases from V and 6 bases from J, with 17 bases between. This CDR3 comprises 14 residues. This CDR3 is CASSPPPVGAEAFF. In nucleotides, the CDR3 is TGTGCCAGCAGCCCTCCCCCGGTCGGAGCTGAAGCTTTCTTT.